This T cell receptor (beta chain) emerged from a study of response to subunit inactivated influenza vaccine. This CDR3 spans 13 amino acids. Trimming removed 2 bases at V and 7 bases at J, with 9 bases between. TCRdb processed the RT-PCR reads anew with MiXCR; each CDR3 protein has one entry. This sample yields a few hundred thousand distinct CDR3 sequences, of which about 14% are seen a single time; 11% belongs to the top ten. General observations from the study: Authors suggested few new T cells are recruited by each seasonal influenza vaccination.

Regarding this clonotype: Its antigen is unknown.

The receptor was isolated from a man in his fifties or sixties who received an inactivated influenza vaccine. The chain is built from TRBV12-3 or TRBV12-4 and TRBJ1-5, with D unclear. Material: PBMCs from blood, obtained 12 days after vaccination. This CDR3 is CASSLIGWQPQHF. The CDR3 DNA is TGTGCCAGCAGTTTAATCGGTTGGCAGCCCCAGCATTTT.